The 18 T cell receptor beta chains reported below all come from one sample, sequenced in a study of cytomegalovirus exposure and HLA in healthy donors. PCR amplification relied on 60 Vbeta primers (plus 13 Jbeta primers). The protocol was immunoSEQ multiplex PCR, while the TCRdb copy is restricted to in-frame clones and leaves out a portion. The repertoire includes over 250,000 clones, around 86% of them detected once, and 4% sits in the top ten. Sample: PBMCs. The receptors stem from a man in his forties in good health and CMV-seropositive.

The chain is built from TRBV10-3 and TRBJ1-1; tentatively, D is TRBD1 (6 bases). Trimming pared 5 bases from V and 1 base from J, leaving 8 bases between. The CDR3 is made up of 13 amino acids. CDR1 and CDR2 (germline): ENHRY, SYGVKD. Here the CDR3 DNA reads TGTGCCATCAGTATGACAGGGAACACTGAAGCTTTCTTT. Translated, it gives CAISMTGNTEAFF.

The chain employs TRBV7-9 and TRBJ1-1, with a tentative D call TRBD1 (5 bases). The length of the CDR3 is 15 residues. Germline V gene lookup returns CDR1 SEHNR and CDR2 FQNEAQ (reference sequence). V lost 1 base and J 1 base, leaving 10 bases between the germline ends. The CDR3 DNA sequence: TGTGCCAGCAGCTTAGTCGGTACAGGGAACACTGAAGCTTTCTTT. This translates into CASSLVGTGNTEAFF.

As to this clone: An end of the junction does not agree with germline; a read error may underlie this. The sample contains more than one DNA sequence encoding this CDR3. V is TRBV30 and J is TRBJ2-7; TRBD1 aligns across 12 bases. Germline CDR1 and CDR2: GTSNPN and SVGIG (reference sequence). The CDR3 contains 16 residues. CDR3 nucleotide sequence: TGCGCCTGGAGGGGACAGGGGGCTAGCGGGAGTTACGAGCAGTACTTC. Translating it yields CAWRGQGASGSYEQYF.

J is TRBJ1-4 and V is TRBV28; TRBD1 matches at 8 bases. V dropped 8 bases and J dropped 3; count of bases not matched to a gene: 5. Germline CDR1 and CDR2: MDHEN and SYDVKM. CDR3 size: 14 residues. CDR3 sequence: CASGPTGANEKLFF. The CDR3 coding sequence is TGTGCCAGCGGGCCGACAGGGGCTAATGAAAAACTGTTTTTT.

This clone was counted between two and nine times. The rearrangement links TRBV5-1 to TRBJ1-4, with D perhaps matching TRBD1 (5 bases). Germline CDR1 is SGHRS and CDR2 is YFSETQ. This CDR3 region has 14 residues. Trimming cost V 1 base and J 8 bases, with 12 bases left between them. The CDR3 DNA reads TGCGCCAGCAGCTTGATGGGGGAGGGGGAAAAACTGTTTTTT. It translates to CASSLMGEGEKLFF. The whole variable domain, filled in from reference TRBV5-1 and TRBJ1-4, reads KAGVTQTPRYLIKTRGQQVTLSCSPISGHRSVSWYQQTPGQGLQFLFEYFSETQRNKGNFPGRFSGRQFSNSRSEMNVSTLELGDSALYLCASSLMGEGEKLFFGSGTQLSVL.

This rearrangement joins TRBV28 to TRBJ1-2; D is perhaps TRBD1 (5 bases). The germline V and J ends were trimmed by 6 bases and 7 bases, with 15 bases remaining between them. Looked up from germline, CDR1 is MDHEN and CDR2 is SYDVKM. The CDR3 totals 13 residues. The CDR3 reads CASRLDGGSGYTF. The CDR3, as DNA: TGTGCCAGCAGGCTTGACGGGGGAAGTGGCTACACCTTC.

This clone has only one observation. V and J are TRBV4-1 and TRBJ1-2; TRBD1 matches 8 bases. Germline-derived CDR1 and CDR2 are MGHRA and YSYEKL. Trimming cost V 3 bases and J 8 bases; bases outside gene matches: 5. The CDR3 sequence is 13 residues long. DNA for the CDR3: TGCGCCAGCAGCCAGATGGACAGGGACGGCTACACCTTC. Its translation: CASSQMDRDGYTF.

J is TRBJ2-1 and V is TRBV7-6; 8 nucleotides line up with TRBD1. The CDR3 is 15 residues long. V gave up 4 bases and J gave up 2 bases; unmatched junction bases: 4. CDR1 is SGHVS and CDR2 is FNYEAQ in the germline V gene. CDR3 DNA: TGTGCCAGCAGCTCCCGGGACAGGACCTACAATGAGCAGTTCTTC. It codes for CASSSRDRTYNEQFF.

The rearrangement uses TRBV5-1 and TRBJ2-7, with 11 bases lining up with TRBD2. Germline V gene data show CDR1 as SGHRS and CDR2 as YFSETQ. V was clipped by 7 bases and J by 3 bases; unmatched bases: 9. The CDR3 totals 15 residues. CDR3 DNA: TGCGCCAGCGGTCCTACTAGCGGGAGTCTCTACGAGCAGTACTTC. Protein sequence: CASGPTSGSLYEQYF.

This rearrangement joins TRBV7-9 to TRBJ2-1, with 12 bases aligning to TRBD2. Germline CDR1 SEHNR, CDR2 FQNEAQ (reference sequence). Unmatched junction bases numbered 7, after V lost 3 bases and J lost 1 base. The CDR3 is 18 residues long. Here the CDR3 reads CASSFPSGRASSYNEQFF. The CDR3 DNA reads TGTGCCAGCAGCTTTCCTAGCGGGAGGGCCTCATCCTACAATGAGCAGTTCTTC. Full variable domain (outside the CDR3, taken from reference TRBV7-9 and TRBJ2-1): DTGVSQNPRHKITKRGQNVTFRCDPISEHNRLYWYRQTLGQGPEFLTYFQNEAQLEKSRLLSDRFSAERPKGSFSTLEIQRTEQGDSAMYLCASSFPSGRASSYNEQFFGPGTRLTVL.

This rearrangement joins TRBV6-4 to TRBJ1-2; perhaps TRBD1 as D (6 bases). CDR3 length: 13 amino acids. Germline CDR1 and CDR2: MRHNA and SNTAGT. Trimming removed 3 bases from V and 6 bases from J, with 11 bases in between. The CDR3 spells CASSEEQGNGYTF. The CDR3 DNA reads TGTGCCAGCAGTGAGGAGCAGGGGAATGGCTACACCTTC.

The V and J genes are TRBV7-2 and TRBJ2-6; D perhaps matches TRBD2 (6 bases). The CDR3 is 15 amino acids. Germline loops: CDR1 SGHTA, CDR2 FQGNSA. Trimming removed 5 bases at V and 4 bases at J, with 12 bases between. The CDR3 is CASSREPPGANVLTF. The CDR3 DNA follows: TGTGCCAGCAGCCGGGAGCCCCCCGGGGCCAACGTCCTGACTTTC.

V usage is TRBV19 and J usage is TRBJ1-1; tentative D call: TRBD1 (6 bases). Germline V gene data show CDR1 as LNHDA and CDR2 as SQIVND (reference sequence). With 4 bases removed from V and 2 bases from J, the gap between germline ends came to 11 bases. The length of the CDR3 is 14 residues. Here the CDR3 DNA reads TGTGCCAGTAGTAGGGGGCGGAGTAACACTGAAGCTTTCTTT. Translation: CASSRGRSNTEAFF.

The chain has TRBV7-9 and TRBJ2-7; TRBD2 aligns across 11 bases. Per germline, CDR1 SEHNR and CDR2 FQNEAQ (reference sequence). V lost 4 bases to trimming and J lost 2 bases; unmatched junction nucleotides: 1. The CDR3 spans 14 residues. CDR3 bases: TGTGCCAGCAGCTGGGGACTAGCGGCCTACGAGCAGTACTTC. Amino acids: CASSWGLAAYEQYF.

Note on this clone: At one end the junction does not follow the germline gene, possibly because of a read error. The V and J genes are TRBV2 and TRBJ2-1; 10 bases align to TRBD2. The CDR3 has 14 residues. Germline CDR1 is SNHLY and CDR2 is FYNNEI. CDR3 bases: TGTGCCGGCAGGGGACTAGCGCCCTACAATGAGCAGTTCTTC. Residues: CAGRGLAPYNEQFF.

V gene TRBV28 combines with J gene TRBJ2-3; 9 bases are a match to TRBD2. The length of the CDR3 is 15 residues. Germline V gene data show CDR1 as MDHEN and CDR2 as SYDVKM. V lost 1 base, J lost 5 bases, and 4 bases stayed unmatched. This CDR3 is CASSLLREGGDTQYF. The DNA for the CDR3 is TGTGCCAGCAGTTTATTGCGGGAGGGCGGAGATACGCAGTATTTT.

The chain employs TRBV7-9 and TRBJ2-7; TRBD1 aligns across 9 bases. The CDR3 has 14 amino acids. Looked up from germline, CDR1 is SEHNR and CDR2 is FQNEAQ (reference sequence). The J segment lost 6 bases and the V segment lost 3 bases, leaving 6 bases of the junction unmatched. CDR3 loop: CASSLGTGFSEQYF. CDR3 sequence (DNA): TGTGCCAGCAGCTTGGGGACAGGGTTCTCCGAGCAGTACTTC. Complete variable domain (other parts from reference TRBV7-9 and TRBJ2-7): DTGVSQNPRHKITKRGQNVTFRCDPISEHNRLYWYRQTLGQGPEFLTYFQNEAQLEKSRLLSDRFSAERPKGSFSTLEIQRTEQGDSAMYLCASSLGTGFSEQYFGPGTRLTVT.

The chain couples TRBV19 to TRBJ1-5, with TRBD1 identical over 7 bases. The junction had 12 bases not matched to a gene; V was cut back by 7 bases and J by 3 bases. Germline-derived CDR1 and CDR2 are LNHDA and SQIVND (reference sequence). The CDR3 runs to 16 residues. The CDR3 spells CASKGDGTATNQPQHF. The CDR3 DNA is TGTGCCAGTAAGGGGGACGGGACAGCTACCAATCAGCCCCAGCATTTT.